This TCR beta chain was captured by sequencing in a study of blood T cell repertoires in COVID-19. For the study at large: The origin of the acute and convalescent COVID-19 samples was the United States, Italy and Spain. Sources were T cells, B-cell-depleted T cells, or PBMCs; the material itself was cDNA or gDNA.

CDR1 and CDR2 (germline): WNHNN, SYGVQD (reference sequence). This CDR3 spans 12 amino acids. The V gene lost 2 bases and the J gene lost 5 bases, with 6 bases spanning the gap. In the authors' workflow: Reference gene primer amplification yielded estimated nucleated cell counts. Using immunoSEQ multiplex PCR, the repertoire was profiled, and TCRdb retains in-frame clones only, with some absent. V, J and clone size were drawn from that table, and D and trimming were deduced from the DNA. The sample consists of about 250,000 clones, approximately 86% of them appearing once. The sequenced material came from peripheral blood. The genes are TRBV10-1 and TRBJ1-1, with TRBD1 as a possible D gene (5 bases). The source is a woman aged 55 to 70 who had recovered from COVID-19. CDR3 DNA: TGCGCCAGCAGTGAGAACAGGACTGAAGCTTTCTTT. Translated: CASSENRTEAFF.